This is a list of T cell receptor beta chains from one sample in a study of T cells in Graves' hyperthyroidism and ophthalmopathy. TCRdb processed the multiplex PCR reads anew with MiXCR; each CDR3 protein has one entry. The sample carries over 700,000 distinct CDR3 sequences, around 38% recorded once. Sequenced: blood. Source of these receptors: a man between 18 and 35 years old with Graves' hyperthyroidism. Each CDR3 is given with its conserved first and last residue.

>TRBV29-1|TRBJ2-5
CSVEGLPGLQETQYF
>TRBV29-1|TRBJ2-7
CSVEPGSGYEQYF
>TRBV7-8|TRBJ2-7
CASSLGGATYEQYF
>TRBV7-2|TRBJ1-2
CASSSQGAGYGYTF
>TRBV7-9|TRBJ1-2
CASRARDVGVYGYTF
>TRBV7-9|TRBJ1-1
CASSHPGGSNTEAFF
>TRBV19|TRBJ1-1
CASSIGTGVNTEAFF
>TRBV20-1|TRBJ1-1
CSAWPGGGEAFF
>TRBV15|TRBJ2-7
CATSRDYGTGYEQYF
>TRBV29-1|TRBJ1-1
CSVDRTLGTEAFF
>TRBV7-2|TRBJ2-7
CASSQTTGATYEQYF
>TRBV10-2|TRBJ2-5
CASATVQETQYF
>TRBV29-1|TRBJ1-1
CSARQGVNTEAFF
>TRBV12-3/TRBV12-4|TRBJ2-7
CASSFWQGYEQYF
>TRBV12-3/TRBV12-4|TRBJ1-1
CASTRSVRAEAFF
>TRBV7-2|TRBJ1-3
CASSYREGNTIYF
>TRBV5-6|TRBJ1-6
CASSLAQGESPLHF
>TRBV29-1|TRBJ2-7
CSVEVPGGYEQYF
>TRBV20-1|TRBJ1-2
CSASTGTGVRGYTF
>TRBV7-3|TRBJ2-7
CASTYHSLTYEQYF
>TRBV5-1|TRBJ2-2
CASSLAQGTGELFF
>TRBV5-6|TRBJ1-2
CASSPMDRGINYGYTF